This is a list of T cell receptor beta chains from one sample in a study of response to subunit inactivated influenza vaccine. MiXCR was run by TCRdb on the RT-PCR reads, yielding one entry per CDR3 protein. Seen here are hundreds of thousands of distinct CDR3 sequences, approximately 14% observed once, and the top ten hold less than 8.5%. Sequenced material: PBMCs from blood, taken 14 to 15 days before vaccination. These receptors all come from a man in his forties or fifties who received an inactivated influenza vaccine. The CDR3 runs from the conserved cysteine through the conserved F or W. D genes are given only for firm matches. Where a row states a size, it is once, few, many or the class of an expanded clone; other rows omit it.

clone size	J gene	D gene	V gene	CDR3 DNA	CDR3 protein
few	TRBJ2-5	TRBD1	TRBV28	TGTGCCAGCAGTTTATTCTGGGGACAGGGAGAGACCCAGTACTTC	CASSLFWGQGETQYF
-	TRBJ2-5	TRBD1	TRBV9	TGTGCCAGCAGCGTAGGCAACAGGGGGGAGACCCAGTACTTC	CASSVGNRGETQYF
-	TRBJ2-7	-	TRBV20-1	TGCAGTGTCACAGGACGGGGCGCCCCCTACGAGCAGTACTTC	CSVTGRGAPYEQYF
-	TRBJ2-7	TRBD1	TRBV15	TGTGCCACCAGCAGAGAGACAGGGGTGGACTCCTACGAGCAGTACTTC	CATSRETGVDSYEQYF
few	TRBJ2-7	-	TRBV6-5	TGTGCCAGCAGTTCGAACAGGGTCCCCTACGAGCAGTACTTC	CASSSNRVPYEQYF
-	TRBJ1-1	TRBD1	TRBV20-1	TGCAGTGCTAGTGGACAGGGGAATGCTGAAGCTTTCTTT	CSASGQGNAEAFF
few	TRBJ2-7	-	TRBV18	TGTGCCAGCTCACCAAAACAAATTGACTACGAGCAGTACTTC	CASSPKQIDYEQYF
few	TRBJ2-7	-	TRBV5-4	TGTGCCAGCAGCTATACCGGGACAAACTACGAGCAGTACTTC	CASSYTGTNYEQYF
-	TRBJ2-2	-	TRBV7-9	TGTGTACCGGGACTGAACACCGGGGAGCTGTTTTTT	CVPGLNTGELFF
few	TRBJ2-3	-	TRBV20-1	TGCAGTGCTAGAGAGGGAGTAAGAGATACGCAGTATTTT	CSAREGVRDTQYF
-	TRBJ2-2	-	TRBV7-6	TGTGCCAGCAGTCGGACGGAATCGACCGGGGAGCTGTTTTTT	CASSRTESTGELFF
few	TRBJ1-6	-	TRBV12-3/TRBV12-4	TGTGCCAGCAGTTCAAACAGGGCAAATTCACCCCTCCACTTT	CASSSNRANSPLHF
-	TRBJ2-3	-	TRBV9	TGTGCCAGCAGCGCGTTTAAACCGGGGGGCTCGGGAGATACGCAGTATTTT	CASSAFKPGGSGDTQYF
-	TRBJ2-7	TRBD2	TRBV9	TGTGCCAGCAGCATCCCGGGACTAGCGGGAGAATCCTACTACGAGCAGTACTTC	CASSIPGLAGESYYEQYF
few	TRBJ1-1	TRBD1	TRBV12-3/TRBV12-4	TGTGCCAGCAGCGAGACAGGGAGGTCCATGAACACTGAAGCTTTCTTT	CASSETGRSMNTEAFF
-	TRBJ2-7	-	TRBV12-3/TRBV12-4	TGTGCCAGCAGTTTTCGGGCGACTCCCTCCTACGAGCAGTACTTC	CASSFRATPSYEQYF
-	TRBJ1-4	-	TRBV7-9	TGTGCCAGCAGCGTATCTCCGCAGCAGAATGAAAAACTGTTTTTT	CASSVSPQQNEKLFF
few	TRBJ2-3	-	TRBV5-1	TGCGCCAGCAGCCTTGGTTCAGCAGATACGCAGTATTTT	CASSLGSADTQYF
few	TRBJ2-5	-	TRBV5-1	TGCGCCAGCAGTCAGGTCAAAGAACCCCAGTACTTC	CASSQVKEPQYF
few	TRBJ2-5	-	TRBV9	TGTGCCAGCAGCGTGAGAGCATCATACCAAGAGACCCAGTACTTC	CASSVRASYQETQYF
many	TRBJ1-1	TRBD1	TRBV12-3/TRBV12-4	TGTGCCAGCAGCCCGACGACAGGGATCAACACTGAAGCTTTCTTT	CASSPTTGINTEAFF
-	TRBJ1-2	-	TRBV3-1	TGTGCCAGCAGCCAACCAGGTAACGGGAACTATGGCTACACCTTC	CASSQPGNGNYGYTF
few	TRBJ2-2	-	TRBV19	TGTGCCAGTAGTACGGACCCAACCATGGGGGAGCTGTTTTTT	CASSTDPTMGELFF
many	TRBJ1-1	-	TRBV7-2	TGTGCCAGCAGCAAAGGACCGAACACTGAAGCTTTCTTT	CASSKGPNTEAFF
few	TRBJ2-2	TRBD1	TRBV7-2	TGTGCCAGCAGCATTAGGACAGGGGGCGCGTCCGGGGAGCTGTTTTTT	CASSIRTGGASGELFF
few	TRBJ2-1	-	TRBV28	TGTGCCAGCTCGCCACAAAGTCCCCTTCGGCAGTTCTTC	CASSPQSPLRQFF
-	TRBJ2-1	-	TRBV19	TGTGCCAGTAGTGACGGGTCTGGGGGGAGGAATGAGCAGTTCTTC	CASSDGSGGRNEQFF
few	TRBJ2-1	TRBD1	TRBV7-3	TGTGCCAGCAGCTTGGGGGTCGGGACAGGGATTTACAATGAGCAGTTCTTC	CASSLGVGTGIYNEQFF
many	TRBJ2-7	-	TRBV12-3/TRBV12-4	TGTGCCAGCAGTTTAGATAAATGGCAGTACTTC	CASSLDKWQYF
-	TRBJ1-5	-	TRBV6-5	TGTGCCAGCAGTTCTAACAATCAGCCCCAGCATTTT	CASSSNNQPQHF
-	TRBJ2-3	-	TRBV19	TGTGCCAGTGCCACCGGGATCCACCCCTATACGCAGTATTTT	CASATGIHPYTQYF
few	TRBJ1-2	TRBD1	TRBV18	TGTGCCAGCTCACCACCGGACAGGGGAGGAGGCTACACCTTC	CASSPPDRGGGYTF